This T cell receptor beta chain stems from a study of T cells expressing NK-cell markers (dated by TCRdb to 2020 to 2022). Regarding the study in general: TCR beta-chain repertoires were profiled in sorted CD3+CD56+NKG2C+, CD3+CD56+NKG2C- and CD3+CD56-NKG2C+ T-cell subsets from several donors. The eight sequenced donors were randomly selected healthy volunteers, three men and five women. Libraries were sequenced as 2 x 150 bp reads on Illumina HiSeq 2000/2500, MiSeq or NextSeq. Among the eight sequenced donors, only one was HCMV-seronegative, while the other seven were HCMV-seropositive. On the study overall, not on this receptor specifically: In a handful of donors, the dominant CD3+CD56+NKG2C+ clonotypes ranked among the top 10 CD8+ clonotypes, making up about 1.0-8% of CD8+ T cells. It remained unclear whether the expanded NKG2C-expressing T cell clones were specific for HCMV antigens. Those dominant clonotypes were again the most abundant among CD3+CD56-NKG2C+ cells in a few donors, at about 25-65%.

A commercial ELISA kit detecting HCMV-specific IgG in serum was used to determine HCMV serostatus. Ficoll density gradient centrifugation was used to isolate peripheral blood mononuclear cells from blood. Points on this clonotype: Its antigen is still unknown.

The CDR3 spans 15 residues, from the cysteine through the phenylalanine. There is no recorded DNA. The germline V gene (reference sequence) provides CDR1 LNHDA and CDR2 SQIVND. TCRdb records Illumina HiSeq 2000 as the sequencer. TCR beta cDNA libraries were prepared using 5'RACE template switching, which introduced a universal primer site and unique molecular identifiers. cDNA synthesis was primed from the TCR beta constant segment, followed by two successive PCR amplification steps. Per the authors' processing: MIGEC was used to demultiplex reads and group the reads by UMI, and MiTCR was used to assemble and quantify clonotypes. To exclude erroneous sequences, only TCR cDNA sequences supported by at least two reads were retained. Downstream repertoire analysis used the tcR package, and clonotypes were matched across fractions by CDR3 nucleotide sequence plus V segment. VDJmatch was used to annotate antigen specificity against VDJdb, with one amino acid substitution in CDR3 permitted. TCRdb reprocessed the sequencing reads and holds a single record per CDR3 protein sequence, with no DNA. The V and J calls come from TCRdb's annotation, not from the publication. This sample's table lists some 190,000 distinct CDR3 sequences. The top ten constitute 20% to 25% of the sample.

The sample consisted of blood T cells: a sorted CD56 or NKG2C T cell subset, CD4+ or CD8+ T cells, or bulk PBMC T cells (not recorded which). The receptor comes from a man aged 18-70 years in good health. This receptor chain uses TRBV19 and TRBJ2-3; without DNA, the TCRdb call of TRBD2 cannot be checked. The CDR3 protein is CASTGGTVTTDTQYF.